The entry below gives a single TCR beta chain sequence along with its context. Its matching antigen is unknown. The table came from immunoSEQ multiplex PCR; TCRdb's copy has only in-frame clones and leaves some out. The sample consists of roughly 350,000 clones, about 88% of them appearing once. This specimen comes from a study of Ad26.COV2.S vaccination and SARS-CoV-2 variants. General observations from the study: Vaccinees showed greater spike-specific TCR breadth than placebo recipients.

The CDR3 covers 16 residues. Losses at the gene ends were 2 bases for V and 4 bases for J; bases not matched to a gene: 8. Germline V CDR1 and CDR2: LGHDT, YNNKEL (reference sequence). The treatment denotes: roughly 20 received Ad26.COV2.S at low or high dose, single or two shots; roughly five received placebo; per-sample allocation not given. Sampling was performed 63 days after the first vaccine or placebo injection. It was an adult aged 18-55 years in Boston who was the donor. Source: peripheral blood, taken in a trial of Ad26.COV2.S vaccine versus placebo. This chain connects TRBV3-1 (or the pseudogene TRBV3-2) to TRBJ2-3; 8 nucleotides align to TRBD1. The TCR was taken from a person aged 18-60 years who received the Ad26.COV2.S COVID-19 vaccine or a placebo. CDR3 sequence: CASSQRTGKGADTQYF. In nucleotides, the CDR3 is TGTGCCAGCAGCCAACGGACAGGGAAGGGCGCAGATACGCAGTATTTT.